The 9 T cell receptor beta chains presented below share a single source sample, sequenced in a study of PD-L1 blockade in urothelial cancer. Time point here: peripheral blood 6 weeks after treatment start. Method: immunoSEQ multiplex PCR; TCRdb's copy keeps in-frame clones and lacks some. Here the sample spans about 91,000 clones, around four fifths being singletons. Material: PBMCs, obtained around atezolizumab (anti-PD-L1) treatment. The receptors were gathered from a man between 70 and 80 years old with urothelial cancer.

This clone was detected once. The chain links TRBV7-2 to TRBJ1-2; 7 bases are a match to TRBD1. Looked up from germline, CDR1 is SGHTA and CDR2 is FQGNSA. The length of the CDR3 is 14 residues. After removal of 0 bases from V and 2 bases from J, the junction contained 0 bases not matched to a gene. In DNA form, the CDR3 reads TGTGCCAGCAGCTTAGCGGACAGGAACTATGGCTACACCTTC. It yields the protein CASSLADRNYGYTF.

The V and J genes are TRBV6-6 and TRBJ2-7, with 9 nucleotides matching TRBD2. J lost 6 bases, V lost 4 bases, and 7 bases had no gene match. This CDR3 region has 14 residues. Germline assignment: CDR1 MNHNY and CDR2 SVGAGI (reference sequence). The CDR3 is CASSSTAGGGEQYF. For the CDR3, the DNA is TGTGCCAGCAGTTCCACAGCGGGAGGAGGCGAGCAGTACTTC.

V and J are TRBV30 and TRBJ1-2; D remains ambiguous. From germline, CDR1 is GTSNPN and CDR2 SVGIG (reference sequence). The germline V and J ends were trimmed by 7 bases and 7 bases, with 22 bases remaining between them. The CDR3 covers 14 residues. The CDR3 protein is CAYTRTAGGVGYTF. The CDR3 nucleotides read TGTGCCTACACCCGGACGGCCGGCGGGGTTGGCTACACCTTC.

V usage is TRBV4-1 and J usage is TRBJ1-4; 8 bases are a match to TRBD1. Germline CDR1 reads MGHRA; CDR2 reads YSYEKL. V gave up 4 bases and J gave up 7 bases; unmatched junction bases: 8. This CDR3 comprises 15 residues. CDR3 in DNA: TGCGCCAGCAGCCGAGGCGGACAGGGAAGTGAAAAACTGTTTTTT. Protein product: CASSRGGQGSEKLFF.

This clone has just one count. The chain uses TRBV7-2 and TRBJ2-2; D not certain. This CDR3 spans 15 amino acids. The V end lost 1 base, the J end lost 0 bases, and 6 bases lay between the germline ends. Germline-derived CDR1 and CDR2 are SGHTA and FQGNSA. Written as DNA, the CDR3 is TGTGCCAGCAGCTTAGATGGAGCGAACACCGGGGAGCTGTTTTTT. Protein product: CASSLDGANTGELFF. The full variable domain, completed using reference TRBV7-2 and TRBJ2-2, is GAGVSQSPSNKVTEKGKDVELRCDPISGHTALYWYRQSLGQGLEFLIYFQGNSAPDKSGLPSDRFSAERTGGSVSTLTIQRTQQEDSAVYLCASSLDGANTGELFFGEGSRLTVL.

This chain connects TRBV11-3 to TRBJ2-7, with 11 bases matching TRBD2. Germline V lookup: CDR1 SGHNT, CDR2 YENEEA. V lost 2 bases and J lost 2; bases outside the gene matches: 8. This CDR3 has 17 amino acids. This CDR3 reads CASSLTSGSIAAYEQYF. As DNA, the CDR3 is TGTGCCAGCAGCTTAACTAGCGGGAGTATTGCCGCCTACGAGCAGTACTTC.

This chain connects TRBV11-2 to TRBJ1-3, with 7 bases fitting TRBD1. The CDR3 is 16 residues long. The germline V gene has CDR1 SGHAT and CDR2 FQNNGV. V trimming: 0 bases; J trimming: 7 bases; junction bases outside the gene matches: 9. The DNA for the CDR3 is TGTGCCAGCAGCTTAGATTGGACAGGTGGCGGGAACACCATATATTTT. Its translation is CASSLDWTGGGNTIYF. Drawing the rest from reference TRBV11-2 and TRBJ1-3, the complete variable domain is EAGVAQSPRYKIIEKRQSVAFWCNPISGHATLYWYQQILGQGPKLLIQFQNNGVVDDSQLPKDRFSAERLKGVDSTLKIQPAKLEDSAVYLCASSLDWTGGGNTIYFGEGSWLTVV.

This chain links TRBV7-2 with TRBJ2-7, with a possible D match to TRBD2 (5 bases). The CDR3 is 13 amino acids. The V and J ends lost 0 bases and 6 bases respectively, with 9 bases between them. Germline V gene data show CDR1 as SGHTA and CDR2 as FQGNSA. The DNA for the CDR3 is TGTGCCAGCAGCTTAGCGAGCGGCGGCGAGCAGTACTTC. Its translation is CASSLASGGEQYF.

V is TRBV6-1 and J is TRBJ1-5, with D possibly matching TRBD1 (6 bases). With 4 bases removed from V and 2 bases from J, the gap between germline ends came to 9 bases. This CDR3 comprises 14 residues. Germline V CDR1 and CDR2: MNHNS, SASEGT. The CDR3 DNA reads TGTGCCAGCAGTGGGGACATTGGCAATCAGCCCCAGCATTTT. It translates to CASSGDIGNQPQHF.